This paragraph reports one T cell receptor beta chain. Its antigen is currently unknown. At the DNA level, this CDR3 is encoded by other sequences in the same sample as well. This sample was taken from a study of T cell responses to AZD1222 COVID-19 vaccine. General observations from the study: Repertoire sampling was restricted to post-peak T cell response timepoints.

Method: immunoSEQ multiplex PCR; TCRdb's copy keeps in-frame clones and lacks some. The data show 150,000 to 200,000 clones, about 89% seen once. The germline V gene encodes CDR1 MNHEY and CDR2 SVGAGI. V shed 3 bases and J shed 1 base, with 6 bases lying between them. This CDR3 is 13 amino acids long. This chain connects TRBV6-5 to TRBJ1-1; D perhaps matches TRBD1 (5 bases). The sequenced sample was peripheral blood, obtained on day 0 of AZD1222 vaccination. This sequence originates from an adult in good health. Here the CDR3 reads CASSYGGNTEAFF. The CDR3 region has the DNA TGTGCCAGCAGTTATGGGGGGAACACTGAAGCTTTCTTT.